The rows below give T cell receptor beta chains drawn from one sample of a study of CD8+ T cells in alopecia areata. Produced via immunoSEQ multiplex PCR; TCRdb's table is partial and in-frame only. The profile shows around 120,000 clones, 61% of them singletons. The source material was CD4+ T cells sorted from blood, sampled at week 4, from a patient treated with tofacitinib. The receptor set was obtained from a human donor with alopecia areata. The CDR3 runs from the conserved cysteine through the conserved F or W. The D gene is left open where the match is weak. Expanded clones are given a class, and other clones once, few, many or no size at all.

V,J,D,size,DNA,CDR3
TRBV5-6,TRBJ2-7,-,-,TGTGCCAGCAGCTTGGTGGGGTACGAGCAGTACTTC,CASSLVGYEQYF
TRBV5-4,TRBJ2-5,-,once,TGTGCCAGCAGCTTGGAGGGGATAGAGACCCAGTACTTC,CASSLEGIETQYF
TRBV5-1,TRBJ1-1,TRBD1,-,TGCGCCAGCAGGACAGGGGGGCGCACTGAAGCTTTCTTT,CASRTGGRTEAFF
TRBV5-1,TRBJ2-4,-,-,TGCGCCAGCAGCTTGGAAACGCTAGCCAAAAACATTCAGTACTTC,CASSLETLAKNIQYF
TRBV25-1,TRBJ2-5,TRBD1,-,TGTGCCAGCAGTGACCGGGGACAGGACCAAGAGACCCAGTACTTC,CASSDRGQDQETQYF
TRBV7-2,TRBJ2-3,-,-,TGTGCCAGCAGCTTAGCGGCGGGACAGAGCACAGATACGCAGTATTTT,CASSLAAGQSTDTQYF
TRBV29-1,TRBJ1-5,-,-,TGCAGCGTTGCTCTTCCCAATCAGCCCCAGCATTTT,CSVALPNQPQHF
TRBV29-1,TRBJ1-5,-,-,TGCAGCGTTGGGGTCGGGATCGGCAATCAGCCCCAGCATTTT,CSVGVGIGNQPQHF
TRBV29-1,TRBJ2-7,-,few,TGCAGCGTCTCCGACGCGACCTACGAGCAGTACTTC,CSVSDATYEQYF
TRBV4-3,TRBJ2-2,TRBD1,-,TGCGCCAGCAGCCAAGATCCGGGACAGGGTTTCGGGGAGCTGTTTTTT,CASSQDPGQGFGELFF
TRBV29-1,TRBJ1-1,-,few,TGCAGCGTTGCGGGGGGCGGCGCTGAAGCTTTCTTT,CSVAGGGAEAFF
TRBV5-8,TRBJ1-5,TRBD1,-,TGTGCCAGCAGCCTAGGACAGGGGGAAAATCAGCCCCAGCATTTT,CASSLGQGENQPQHF
TRBV13,TRBJ2-7,-,once,TGTGCCAGCAGCCACAGACTATTGACCTACGAGCAGTACTTC,CASSHRLLTYEQYF
TRBV2,TRBJ2-1,-,-,TGTGCCAGCAGTGAAGCGTTCAATGAGCAGTTCTTC,CASSEAFNEQFF
TRBV7-2,TRBJ2-5,TRBD2,-,TGTGCCAGCAGCTTAGCGGGGACTAGCGAGTTGGAGACCCAGTACTTC,CASSLAGTSELETQYF
TRBV2,TRBJ1-4,-,once,TGTGCCAGCAGCTACTCCAATGAAAAACTGTTTTTT,CASSYSNEKLFF
TRBV18,TRBJ2-2,TRBD2,few,TGTGCCAGCTGGACTAGCGGGACCGGAACCGGGGAGCTGTTTTTT,CASWTSGTGTGELFF
TRBV5-1,TRBJ2-3,-,-,TGCGCCAGCAGCTTTGGACCGGGGGCAGATACGCAGTATTTT,CASSFGPGADTQYF
TRBV4-1,TRBJ2-3,TRBD1,few,TGCGCCAGCAGCCAAGTTCGGATAGGGGGCCGGGATACGCAGTATTTT,CASSQVRIGGRDTQYF
TRBV20-1,TRBJ1-4,-,-,TGCAGTGCTGACCTGGGTGAAAAACTGTTTTTT,CSADLGEKLFF
TRBV6-6,TRBJ2-5,-,-,TGTGCCAGCAGTTACTCGATCGAGACCCAGTACTTC,CASSYSIETQYF
TRBV27,TRBJ2-1,-,-,TGTGCCAGCAAAGGGGCCAATGAGCAGTTCTTC,CASKGANEQFF
TRBV29-1,TRBJ1-2,-,-,TGCAGCGTTGAAACCTATGGCTACACCTTC,CSVETYGYTF
TRBV19,TRBJ2-5,TRBD1,-,TGTGCCAGTACCGAGACAGGGGGAAGAGAGACCCAGTACTTC,CASTETGGRETQYF
TRBV5-4,TRBJ1-1,TRBD1,-,TGTGCCAGCAGCTTGGACAGGGGCTCTGAAGCTTTCTTT,CASSLDRGSEAFF